The 13 T cell receptor beta chains presented below share a single source sample, sequenced in a study of tumor and adjacent non-tumor tissue in lung cancer. No cell sorting was done before RNA was extracted from the tissue. A modified ARM-PCR protocol with three rounds of nested PCR amplified TCRbeta. TCRdb analysed the multiplex PCR reads with MiXCR anew, one entry per CDR3 protein. Altogether 200,000 to 250,000 distinct CDR3 sequences are present, roughly 70% being singletons, with the ten largest covering about 23%. The sequenced sample was lung tumor tissue. All receptors derive from a man in his sixties with non-small cell lung cancer.

This clonotype was seen a few times. The gene calls are TRBV6-1 and TRBJ1-2; D may be TRBD1 (6 bases). Between the trimmed V and J ends, which lost 4 bases and 4 bases, there was a span of 13 bases. Germline CDR1 reads MNHNS; CDR2 reads SASEGT. The CDR3 is 14 residues long. In DNA form, the CDR3 reads TGTGCCAGCAGTGCACCGGGACACTTCTATGGCTACACCTTC. It encodes CASSAPGHFYGYTF.

The rearrangement links TRBV29-1 to TRBJ1-1; a weak D match, TRBD1 (6 bases). V shed 4 bases and J shed 2 bases, with 11 bases lying between them. CDR3 length: 13 residues. Germline-derived CDR1 and CDR2 are SQVTM and ANQGSEA. CDR3 region: CSVGAGGNTEAFF. CDR3 nucleotides: TGCAGCGTTGGCGCTGGGGGCAACACTGAAGCTTTCTTT.

Concerning this clonotype: Germline and junction disagree at one end, which may indicate a read error. CDR3 nucleotide sequence: TGTGCCAGCAGCTTATACGGGGCGGCCTTCAGTGAGCATTTATTC. This gives the protein CASSLYGAAFSEHLF. This sequence joins TRBV11-3 and TRBJ2-1; either TRBD1 or TRBD2 may fit D (5 bases each). Per germline, CDR1 SGHNT and CDR2 YENEEA. The CDR3 covers 15 residues.

Comments on this clonotype: At one boundary the junction diverges from the germline segment, which might be a read error. This sequence joins TRBV12-5 and TRBJ2-7, with a weak D call TRBD1 (6 bases). In germline, CDR1 is LGHNT, CDR2 FRNRAP. There are 15 residues in the CDR3. The CDR3 sequence is CASGLPLQGFYEQYF. The CDR3 DNA reads as TGTGCTAGTGGTTTGCCGTTACAGGGCTTCTACGAGCAATACTTC.

The chain employs TRBV5-1 and TRBJ2-5, with D tentatively TRBD2 (5 bases). Trimming pared 0 bases from V and 1 base from J, leaving 13 bases between. The CDR3 consists of 16 residues. Germline lookup yields CDR1 SGHRS and CDR2 YFSETQ. Here the CDR3 reads CASSLGTSSAQETQYF. CDR3 nucleotide sequence: TGCGCCAGCAGCTTGGGAACTAGTTCTGCCCAAGAGACCCAGTACTTC.

Points on this clonotype: Possible read error: a much larger clone is one base away. The chain has TRBV20-1 and TRBJ1-2; 7 bases align to TRBD1. The CDR3 covers 14 residues. The V gene end was trimmed by 6 bases and the J gene end by 5 bases; junction bases not matched to a gene: 12. Germline-derived CDR1 and CDR2 are DFQATT and SNEGSKA (reference sequence). CDR3 nucleotide sequence: TGCAGTGCCCTAGCCCTACAGGGGTGGTATGGCTACACCTTC. This translates into CSALALQGWYGYTF.

Concerning this clonotype: The germline gene is not matched at one end of the junction; a read error may be the cause. The V and J genes are TRBV7-3 and TRBJ2-6, with D uncertain. Germline assignment: CDR1 SGHTA and CDR2 FQGTGA. The CDR3 extends over 16 amino acids. The CDR3 loop is CAGSLLPDSGANVLTF. CDR3 nucleotides: TGTGCCGGCAGCTTACTTCCGGACTCTGGGGCCAACGTCCTGACTTTC.

V usage is TRBV12-3 or TRBV12-4 and J usage is TRBJ2-3; 8 bases are shared with TRBD1. There are 14 residues in the CDR3. The junction had 5 bases not matched to a gene; V was cut back by 4 bases and J by 5 bases. CDR3 coding DNA: TGTGCCAGCAGTTCAAGACAGGGGAGAGATACGCAGTATTTT. Amino acid sequence: CASSSRQGRDTQYF.

This clonotype has only one observation. This rearrangement joins TRBV12-3 or TRBV12-4 to TRBJ2-7, with D perhaps TRBD2 (5 bases). The CDR3 consists of 13 residues. Trimming removed 5 bases from V and 2 bases from J, with 10 bases in between. The CDR3 sequence: CASSLNGTYEQYF. CDR3 sequence (DNA): TGTGCCAGCAGTCTAAACGGGACCTACGAGCAGTACTTC.

On this clonotype itself: At one end the junction does not follow the germline gene, possibly because of a read error. The gene calls are TRBV4-2 and TRBJ2-1; 10 bases line up with TRBD2. The CDR3 runs to 15 residues. CDR1 and CDR2 from the germline V gene are LGHNA and YNFKEQ. The CDR3 loop is CASNQEPSGGGEQFF. Written as DNA, the CDR3 is TGTGCCAGCAACCAAGAGCCTAGCGGGGGAGGAGAGCAGTTCTTC.

Concerning this clonotype: The final CDR3 position lacks the conserved phenylalanine or tryptophan, pointing to a likely read error. The chain carries TRBV25-1 and TRBJ1-6; D perhaps matches TRBD1 (5 bases). The V end lost 4 bases, the J end lost 13 bases, and 14 bases lay between the germline ends. CDR3 length equals 13 residues. Germline-derived CDR1 and CDR2 are MGHDK and SYGVNS. The CDR3, as DNA: TGTGCCAGCAGTGTCGACAGCGCCCAGCCCCTCCACATT. It translates to CASSVDSAQPLHI.

This clonotype was detected only a few times. The chain combines TRBV5-6 with TRBJ1-1, with no clear D. The CDR3 runs 14 residues. Trimming took off 4 bases at V and 6 bases at J, with 16 bases between the two ends. Germline CDR1 and CDR2: SGHDT and YYEEEE. Here the CDR3 reads CASSLEVRIAEAFF. Here the CDR3 DNA reads TGTGCCAGCAGCCTTGAAGTGAGGATCGCTGAAGCTTTCTTT.

Notes on this clonotype: An end of the junction differs from the germline gene, which may be a read error. The V call is TRBV5-6, the J call TRBJ1-1; the D gene is possibly TRBD1 (6 bases). CDR1 SGHDT and CDR2 YYEEEE come from the germline V gene. The CDR3 consists of 13 residues. The CDR3 spells CASSLIQGTDAFF. The CDR3, as DNA: TGTGCCAGCAGCTTAATACAGGGCACTGATGCTTTCTTT.